This paragraph covers one T cell receptor (beta chain) sequence. Its antigen remains unidentified. The record originates from a study of cytomegalovirus exposure and HLA in healthy donors. PCR was performed using 60 Vbeta and 13 Jbeta primers. TCRdb keeps only in-frame clones here, not all; method: immunoSEQ multiplex PCR. Here the sample table reports about 75,000 clones. V lost 3 bases and J lost 4; bases outside the gene matches: 9. From germline, CDR1 is KGHSH and CDR2 LQKENI. This CDR3 has 15 amino acids. Study-level results: Associated with HLA alleles at 0.05 false discovery rate in a later analysis were about 17,000 TCR beta sequences.

Sample: PBMCs. This chain joins TRBV18 and TRBJ2-7; 7 nucleotides align to TRBD1. The sequence derives from a man between 18 and 35 years old in good health and CMV-seropositive. Written as DNA, the CDR3 is TGTGCCAGCTCACCTCGGCTACAGACAGGGTACGAGCAGTACTTC. Its translation is CASSPRLQTGYEQYF.